The 13 T cell receptor beta chains listed next were all sequenced from one sample in a study of technical replicates of blood from a handful of donors. Assay used: immunoSEQ multiplex PCR; TCRdb lists only in-frame clones, some missing. The sample has 67,000 or so clones; over 95% are singletons. Sequences were obtained from T cells isolated from PBMCs. The receptors here all came from a human donor in good health.

The chain has TRBV28 and TRBJ1-2; D remains unclear. Germline CDR1 and CDR2: MDHEN and SYDVKM. Trimming took off 5 bases at V and 2 bases at J, with 9 bases between the two ends. There are 13 residues in the CDR3. The chain's CDR3 is CASSPSENYGYTF. DNA for the CDR3: TGTGCCAGCAGTCCTTCTGAGAACTATGGCTACACCTTC.

The chain carries TRBV15 and TRBJ2-7; 8 bases agree with TRBD1. CDR3 length: 14 amino acids. The germline V gene has CDR1 LNHNV and CDR2 YYDKDF (reference sequence). With V trimmed by 4 bases and J by 9 bases, 11 bases remained unmatched. The CDR3 DNA is TGTGCCACCAGCACACGGACAGGGAATCAGTGGCAGTACTTC. This translates into CATSTRTGNQWQYF.

A remark on this clone: At the DNA level, this CDR3 is encoded by other sequences in the same sample as well. This rearrangement joins TRBV5-1 to TRBJ2-5; TRBD2 matches 14 bases. Germline V lookup: CDR1 SGHRS, CDR2 YFSETQ. This CDR3 is built from 15 residues. V shed 4 bases and J 3 bases; nucleotides not matched to a gene: 2. The CDR3 loop reads CASSLGLAGEETQYF. DNA of the CDR3: TGCGCCAGCAGCCTGGGACTAGCGGGAGAAGAGACCCAGTACTTC.

The chain is built from TRBV11-2 and TRBJ2-3, with D perhaps TRBD1 (6 bases). Germline CDR1 reads SGHAT; CDR2 reads FQNNGV. CDR3 length: 14 amino acids. Trimming removed 4 bases from V and 2 bases from J, with 10 bases in between. CDR3 sequence: CASSWTAFTDTQYF. The CDR3 region has the DNA TGTGCCAGCAGCTGGACAGCATTCACAGATACGCAGTATTTT. Complete variable domain (other parts from reference TRBV11-2 and TRBJ2-3): EAGVAQSPRYKIIEKRQSVAFWCNPISGHATLYWYQQILGQGPKLLIQFQNNGVVDDSQLPKDRFSAERLKGVDSTLKIQPAKLEDSAVYLCASSWTAFTDTQYFGPGTRLTVL.

The V and J genes are TRBV5-8 and TRBJ1-1, with 7 positions matching TRBD1. V was clipped by 3 bases and J by 0 bases; unmatched bases: 5. From germline, CDR1 is SGHTS and CDR2 YDEGEE. This CDR3 contains 15 residues. The CDR3 DNA sequence: TGTGCCAGCAGCTACCGGGACAGAATGAACACTGAAGCTTTCTTT. As protein: CASSYRDRMNTEAFF.

In its sample, this clone was seen once. The chain uses TRBV28 and TRBJ2-7; the match to TRBD1 covers 7 bases. The CDR3 loop spans 15 amino acids. With 1 base clipped from V and 6 bases from J, the junction kept 9 bases outside the gene matches. Germline V gene sequence: CDR1 MDHEN, CDR2 SYDVKM. The CDR3 nucleotides read TGTGCCAGCAGTTTATTGTTGGACAGGACCCCCGAGCAGTACTTC. Amino acids: CASSLLLDRTPEQYF.

Only one count was recorded for this clone. The gene calls are TRBV19 and TRBJ1-4; 8 bases align to TRBD1. CDR1 is LNHDA, CDR2 SQIVND, per germline (reference sequence). The V gene end was trimmed by 3 bases and the J gene end by 8 bases; junction bases not matched to a gene: 8. The CDR3 loop spans 15 amino acids. The DNA of the CDR3 is TGTGCCAGTAGTATTTCCAGGGGGCGGATGGAAAAACTGTTTTTT. Translated: CASSISRGRMEKLFF.

Only a few counts were recorded for this clone. The chain employs TRBV5-1 and TRBJ1-1, with D perhaps matching TRBD1 (6 bases). CDR1 and CDR2 from the germline V gene are SGHRS and YFSETQ. This CDR3 has 13 residues. V lost 1 base to trimming and J lost 4 bases, with 8 bases between them. DNA for the CDR3: TGCGCCAGCAGCTTGCAGGGGTTCACTGAAGCTTTCTTT. This sequence encodes CASSLQGFTEAFF. Full variable domain (outside the CDR3, taken from reference TRBV5-1 and TRBJ1-1): KAGVTQTPRYLIKTRGQQVTLSCSPISGHRSVSWYQQTPGQGLQFLFEYFSETQRNKGNFPGRFSGRQFSNSRSEMNVSTLELGDSALYLCASSLQGFTEAFFGQGTRLTVV.

This clone is a singleton in its sample. The chain combines TRBV2 with TRBJ2-2; weak D call: TRBD1 (6 bases). CDR3 size: 17 residues. Trimming left V 2 bases short and J 4 bases short, with 17 bases between. Germline CDR1 reads SNHLY; CDR2 reads FYNNEI. This CDR3 is CASSERTVAGRTGELFF. The CDR3 DNA follows: TGTGCCAGCAGTGAAAGGACAGTCGCAGGACGCACCGGGGAGCTGTTTTTT.

The V gene is TRBV21-1, the J gene TRBJ2-1; no check of the table's D call, TRBD1, against the DNA was made. TRBV21-1 is listed as a pseudogene. The length of the CDR3 is 14 residues. The CDR3 coding sequence is TGTGCCAGCAGCACGGGACAGGAGTACAATGAGCAGTTCTTC. Translated, it gives CASSTGQEYNEQFF.

V usage is TRBV6-5 and J usage is TRBJ2-5; D is perhaps TRBD1 (6 bases). The germline CDR1 and CDR2 sequences are MNHEY and SVGAGI. This CDR3 is built from 13 residues. V lost 4 bases, J lost 6 bases, and 12 bases lay in between. The DNA for the CDR3 is TGTGCCAGCAGTTCAGGGGTAGTAAAGACCCAGTACTTC. Its translation is CASSSGVVKTQYF.

The chain links TRBV5-1 to TRBJ1-1, with TRBD1 matching over 7 bases. After removal of 0 bases from V and 1 base from J, the junction contained 6 bases not matched to a gene. Germline CDR1 is SGHRS and CDR2 is YFSETQ. This CDR3 contains 16 residues. The CDR3 nucleotides read TGCGCCAGCAGCTTGGGAGAGGGGGCGCCGAACACTGAAGCTTTCTTT. It codes for CASSLGEGAPNTEAFF.

The chain employs TRBV7-2 and TRBJ1-1; D is possibly TRBD1 (5 bases). The CDR3 runs 15 residues. V was shortened by 1 base and J by 4 bases, with 13 bases between the two germline ends. Germline V gene sequence: CDR1 SGHTA, CDR2 FQGNSA. The CDR3 loop is CASSLGYRWGTEAFF. CDR3 DNA sequence: TGTGCCAGCAGCTTAGGTTACAGGTGGGGCACTGAAGCTTTCTTT.